This entry describes one TCR beta chain. This clonotype was detected ten times or more. Its antigen is still unknown. Base quality data are lacking; no much larger clone is found one base away. The TCR beta CDR3 regions were amplified from the RNA transcripts. A first-round RT-PCR of the TCR CDR3 used the HTBI primer set with the Qiagen OneStep RT-PCR kit. Libraries were constructed in a second round of multiplex PCR, after which size selection and purification were carried out. The libraries were sequenced on an Illumina HiSeq2000 using paired-end 100 bp reads. The authors processed their data as follows. Raw data were processed with SOAPnuke, discarding reads with adapters, uncalled bases, mean Phred below 15, or no exact constant-primer or identifier match. High-quality paired reads were merged with COPE v1.2.5, and unique nucleotide sequences were defined as clonotypes. MiTCR v1.1 was used to align clonotypes to the IMGT TRBV, TRBD and TRBJ reference segments. Analysis was restricted to V-J combinations with a frequency above 0.0001, which covered roughly 99% of repertoires. A TCS score was defined as the ratio of F50 (clonal expansion) to E x V (chaos), with BLOSUM62-based TCRdist applied between CDR3 peptides within each V-J. Welch's t-statistics and random forest reduced around 520 V-J features to about 13, which were used in a naive Bayes classifier (R e1071). Through fastp at Q25 and MiXCR, TCRdb rebuilt clones from the public reads, retaining in-frame beta chains. CDR3 protein duplicates are merged, each entry listing the most common genes and DNA. TCRdb assigned the V and J calls; the authors' analysis was not used. For this sample the table gives hundreds of thousands of distinct CDR3 sequences, of which under 25% were detected only once. The top ten clones comprise around a third of the sample.

Moderately to severely active disease, a Clinical Activity Score of at least 3, a NOSPECS grade of at least 4, and a duration under 3 months were present in ophthalmopathy patients. The study excluded patients with uncontrolled infections, other autoimmune diseases, pregnancy or lactation. Diagnoses were established on the basis of clinical symptoms, serum thyroxine and TRAb, thyroid ultrasound, and orbital computed tomography. Ficoll-Paque density gradient centrifugation was used to isolate PBMCs from about 9.4 ml of fresh peripheral blood. Total RNA was extracted using Trizol reagent, and RNA quality was assessed on an Agilent 2100 Bioanalyzer. CDR1 and CDR2 are drawn from the germline V gene (reference sequence): LGHDT, YNNKEL. Cut back by 5 bases and 5 bases, the V and J ends lie 18 bases apart. The CDR3 holds 15 amino acids from the cysteine to the phenylalanine. Only CDR3 DNA remains: 45 bases, in frame from the first base.

These data belong to a study of T cells in Graves' hyperthyroidism and ophthalmopathy (dated by TCRdb to 2018 to 2020). Describing the broader study: Peripheral blood was collected at initial diagnosis, before any treatment. In addition, the study compared T-cell repertoires in thyroid tissue and in blood from several Graves' hyperthyroidism patients. To identify distinguishing TCR V-J signatures, a discovery cohort of 100 or so patients was used, comprising approximately 40 with Graves' ophthalmopathy and roughly 60 with stable Graves' hyperthyroidism. Whether ophthalmopathy could be predicted prospectively was tested in an independent validation cohort made up of under 20 hyperthyroidism patients plus 17 patients who later progressed to ophthalmopathy. For training and testing, the 100 or so patients in the discovery cohort were randomly divided in a 7:3 ratio. The paper describes TCR Vbeta CDR3 sequencing of 120 to 150 peripheral blood samples, made up of 43 ophthalmopathy patients, roughly 72 hyperthyroidism patients and roughly 17 progressor patients. After blood sampling, hyperthyroidism patients were treated with methimazole at a starting dose of 30 mg daily, and ophthalmopathy patients were treated with high-dose intravenous methylprednisolone.

The investigation overall reported the following: During validation, the model predicted progression to ophthalmopathy a median of approximately six months ahead of onset, with 70.59% sensitivity and around 72% specificity. Sample size was not statistically predetermined, and blinding of investigators to group allocation was not performed. A model built on a 13 V-J signature distinguished ophthalmopathy from stable hyperthyroidism, reaching about 88% sensitivity and around 82% specificity in cross-validation and 80%/75% in testing. Most expanded thyroid clonotypes (frequency above 0.001) were also detected in blood, a finding suggesting that blood repertoires may reflect thyroid immune responses.

The TCR was taken from a man aged 25 to 45 with Graves' ophthalmopathy. The chain employs TRBV3-1 and TRBJ1-1, with TRBD1 as a weak D call on 6 bases. Sample: blood. The CDR3 protein sequence reads: CASSNRGQRGTEAFF. The sequence in DNA is TGTGCCAGCAGCAATCGGGGGCAAAGGGGGACTGAAGCTTTCTTT.